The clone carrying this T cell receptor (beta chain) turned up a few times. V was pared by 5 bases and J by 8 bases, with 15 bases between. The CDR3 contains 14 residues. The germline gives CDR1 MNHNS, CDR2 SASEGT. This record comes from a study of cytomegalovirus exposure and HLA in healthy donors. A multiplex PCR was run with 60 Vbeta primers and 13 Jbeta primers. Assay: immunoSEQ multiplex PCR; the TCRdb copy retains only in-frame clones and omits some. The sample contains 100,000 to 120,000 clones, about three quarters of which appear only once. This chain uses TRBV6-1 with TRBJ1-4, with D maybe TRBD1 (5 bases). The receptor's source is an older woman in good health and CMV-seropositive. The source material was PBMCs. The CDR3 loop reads CASSRRGGEEKLFF. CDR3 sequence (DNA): TGTGCCAGCAGTAGGAGGGGTGGGGAGGAAAAACTGTTTTTT.